This TCR beta chain was captured by sequencing in a study of T cells in Graves' hyperthyroidism and ophthalmopathy. Study context: It was at initial diagnosis, before any treatment, that peripheral blood was collected.

The germline gives CDR1 MNHNS, CDR2 SASEGT. The CDR3 has 13 amino acids. Trimming took 5 bases from V and 3 from J, leaving 11 bases between them. TCR beta CDR3 regions were amplified from RNA. The HTBI primer set served for first-round RT-PCR of the TCR CDR3. One entry per CDR3 protein results from TCRdb running MiXCR on the multiplex PCR reads. The sample lists fewer than 450,000 distinct CDR3 sequences, 15% to 20% seen once, with 40% in the top ten. The chain employs TRBV6-1 and TRBJ2-7, with D possibly being TRBD2 (5 bases). The sample was blood. This clonotype was sampled from a man between 18 and 35 years old with Graves' ophthalmopathy. CDR3 coding DNA: TGTGCCAGCAGTAAAGGGAGTATCTACGAGCAGTACTTC. Protein sequence: CASSKGSIYEQYF.